The 5 T cell receptor beta chains given below trace back to one sample, sequenced in a study of CD8 T cells in ankylosing spondylitis (dated by TCRdb to about 2017). Library prep was done by 5' RACE. The sequencer listed for this sample is Illumina HiSeq 2500. Through fastp at Q25 and MiXCR, TCRdb rebuilt clones from the public reads, retaining in-frame beta chains. A single entry per CDR3 protein holds the most common genes and DNA from its merged rows. This sample holds some 95,000 distinct CDR3 sequences; about 9% were observed only once. The top ten constitute roughly 5% of the sample. The specimen was blood, either unsorted or a sorted T cell fraction (not recorded which). All receptors come from a male donor with ankylosing spondylitis or in good health (not recorded which).

In this sample, this clonotype turned up many times. The rearrangement joins TRBV20-1 to TRBJ2-3; D not resolved. Germline V gene sequence: CDR1 DFQATT, CDR2 SNEGSKA (reference sequence). The CDR3 spans 14 residues. V shed 3 bases and J shed 2 bases, with 12 bases lying between them. For the CDR3, the DNA is TGCAGTGCTAGGACGCGGAGTGCCACAGATACGCAGTATTTT. It specifies CSARTRSATDTQYF.

This clonotype was recorded many times. V and J are TRBV29-1 and TRBJ2-2, with TRBD1 matching 10 bases. The CDR3 loop spans 15 amino acids. Germline CDR1 SQVTM, CDR2 ANQGSEA. Unmatched junction bases numbered 8, after V lost 7 bases and J lost 3 bases. CDR3 in DNA: TGCAGCGCCTCGACCGGGACAGGGGACACCGGGGAGCTGTTTTTT. Protein product: CSASTGTGDTGELFF.

This clonotype was seen ten or more times. V and J are TRBV20-1 and TRBJ1-1, with D unclear. V lost 6 bases to trimming and J lost 1 base, with 9 bases between them. Germline V lookup: CDR1 DFQATT, CDR2 SNEGSKA (reference sequence). This CDR3 has 12 amino acids. The CDR3 loop reads CSAGRGNTEAFF. CDR3 nucleotides: TGCAGTGCCGGACGAGGGAACACTGAAGCTTTCTTT.

This clonotype was recorded many times. The chain has TRBV7-9 and TRBJ2-1; 8 bases map to TRBD2. V gave up 1 base and J gave up 6 bases; unmatched junction bases: 8. This CDR3 contains 16 residues. Germline V gene lookup returns CDR1 SEHNR and CDR2 FQNEAQ (reference sequence). CDR3 sequence: CASSLVGGGRVNEQFF. DNA for the CDR3: TGTGCCAGCAGCTTAGTTGGCGGGGGGAGGGTCAATGAGCAGTTCTTC.

This clonotype was recorded at least ten times. The chain joins TRBV18 to TRBJ2-3; TRBD1 matches 7 bases. The V and J ends lost 2 bases and 0 bases, in that order; junction bases with no gene match: 5. This CDR3 contains 16 residues. CDR1 is KGHSH, CDR2 LQKENI, per germline. The CDR3 reads CASSPGTAPSTDTQYF. CDR3 nucleotide sequence: TGTGCCAGCTCACCAGGGACAGCACCTAGCACAGATACGCAGTATTTT.